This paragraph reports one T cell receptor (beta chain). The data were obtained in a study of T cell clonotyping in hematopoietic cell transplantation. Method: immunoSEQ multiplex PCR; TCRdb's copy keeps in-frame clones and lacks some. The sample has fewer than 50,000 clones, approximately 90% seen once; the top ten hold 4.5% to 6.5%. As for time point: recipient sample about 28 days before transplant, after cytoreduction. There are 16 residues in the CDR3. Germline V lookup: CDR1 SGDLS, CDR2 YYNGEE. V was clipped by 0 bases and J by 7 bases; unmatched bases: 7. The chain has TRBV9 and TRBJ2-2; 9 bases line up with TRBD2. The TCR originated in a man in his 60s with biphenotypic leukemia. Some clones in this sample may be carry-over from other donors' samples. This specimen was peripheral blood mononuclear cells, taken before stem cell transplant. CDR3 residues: CASSVALAGLNGELFF. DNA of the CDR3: TGTGCCAGCAGCGTAGCCCTAGCGGGACTTAACGGGGAGCTGTTTTTT.